A selection of T cell receptor beta chains follows, all from one sample in a study of blood T cell repertoires in COVID-19. Repertoires were generated with immunoSEQ multiplex PCR, while TCRdb's copy carries only in-frame clones and drops some. Altogether 110,000 to 150,000 clones are present, approximately 90% being singletons, with the ten largest covering less than 3%. Sequencing was carried out using peripheral blood. These receptor sequences come from a man aged 55 to 70 with active or convalescent COVID-19. Each CDR3 is given without its conserved first and last residue.

cdr3_aa	v_call	j_call
ASSGTSFPYEQY	TRBV2	TRBJ2-7
ASSLNGGRETQY	TRBV7-3	TRBJ2-5
ASSRSLVIPHEQY	TRBV4-1	TRBJ2-7
ASSPTAGGYT	TRBV4-1	TRBJ1-2
ASIELGGFGQPQH	TRBV10-1	TRBJ1-5
ASSYRQGALIETQY	TRBV14	TRBJ2-5
ASSYATSGTYEQY	TRBV6-5	TRBJ2-7
SVRGRGTENIQY	TRBV29-1	TRBJ2-4
ASSYSGQRNSPLH	TRBV6-6	TRBJ1-6
ASSRTGAPT	TRBV7-2	TRBJ1-2
ASSFGTGVSPLH	TRBV5-1	TRBJ1-6
AISRRNEQF	TRBV28	TRBJ2-1
ASSLLAGGVYEQY	TRBV7-2	TRBJ2-7
ASSSRYYGYT	TRBV28	TRBJ1-2
ASSPGTSGNEQF	TRBV5-1	TRBJ2-1
ASSLPLAGVYEQY	TRBV3-1/TRBV3-2	TRBJ2-7
ASRQMTVRTSGIRYNEQF	TRBV27	TRBJ2-1
ASSYGTAGYEQY	TRBV6-6	TRBJ2-7
ASYPGQGAGEQY	TRBV18	TRBJ2-7
ASSRAGTENYGYT	TRBV4-2	TRBJ1-2
ASSLSIYTEAF	TRBV18	TRBJ1-1
ASSLMGAGNQPQH	TRBV5-6	TRBJ1-5
ASSDRGVGELF	TRBV2	TRBJ2-2
ASRTGDDYGYT	TRBV6-5	TRBJ1-2
ASSEDRGKVNSPLH	TRBV7-6	TRBJ1-6
ASSPPMASYGYT	TRBV3-1/TRBV3-2	TRBJ1-2